Each of the 9 T cell receptor beta chains below was sequenced from the same sample in a study of CD8 T cells in Susac syndrome. Reverse transcription of roughly 0.45 to 1 ug RNA used random hexamers. Via MiXCR, TCRdb re-called the immunoSEQ multiplex PCR reads, giving one row per CDR3 protein. The sample contains over 300,000 distinct CDR3 sequences, under 95% of which appear only once. The sample was CD4+ T cells from PBMCs. The receptors derive from a human donor with multiple sclerosis.

The CDR3, as DNA: TGTGCCAGCAGAGGGCAGGGGTTGCGGAGTGGCTACACCTTC. It is translated as CASRGQGLRSGYTF. V and J are TRBV27 and TRBJ1-2; a weak D match, TRBD1 (6 bases). Looked up from germline, CDR1 is MNHEY and CDR2 is SMNVEV (reference sequence). The CDR3 is 14 residues long. Between the trimmed V and J ends, which lost 6 bases and 7 bases, there was a span of 18 bases.

This clonotype occurred once. The V call is TRBV7-8, the J call TRBJ1-3; D may be TRBD1 (6 bases). The germline CDR1 and CDR2 sequences are SGHVS and FQNEAQ. This CDR3 contains 17 residues. V was clipped by 5 bases and J by 1 base, with 18 bases between them. In DNA, the CDR3 is TGTGCCAGCAGCCCTCGAGTCGGGGGCCGGTCTGGAAACACCATATATTTT. Encoded protein: CASSPRVGGRSGNTIYF.

The chain is built from TRBV24-1 and TRBJ1-1; no firm D call. V shed 8 bases and J shed 8 bases, with 11 bases lying between them. Germline CDR1 KGHDR, CDR2 SFDVKD. This CDR3 contains 11 residues. The CDR3 bases are TGTGCCACCACCAGCGGCGGCGAAGCTTTCTTT. This gives the protein CATTSGGEAFF.

This sequence joins TRBV29-1 and TRBJ2-1; tentatively, D is TRBD2 (6 bases). Per the germline V gene, CDR1 is SQVTM and CDR2 is ANQGSEA. Trimming removed 4 bases from V and 5 bases from J, with 15 bases in between. CDR3 length: 14 residues. The DNA of the CDR3 is TGCAGCGTTGTATCGGGACTCACCAACAATGAGCAGTTCTTC. Its translation: CSVVSGLTNNEQFF.

V gene TRBV19 combines with J gene TRBJ1-1; D is possibly TRBD1 (5 bases). Germline CDR1 reads LNHDA; CDR2 reads SQIVND (reference sequence). The CDR3 consists of 15 residues. Trimming stripped 9 bases from V and 4 bases from J, with 21 bases between. The CDR3 loop is CASANTAAQGTEAFF. The CDR3 DNA sequence: TGTGCCAGCGCAAACACCGCGGCTCAGGGCACTGAAGCTTTCTTT.

The V call is TRBV10-3, the J call TRBJ2-5; unclear D gene. This CDR3 spans 15 amino acids. V lost 0 bases to trimming and J lost 5 bases, with 13 bases between them. Germline loops: CDR1 ENHRY, CDR2 SYGVKD. This CDR3 reads CAISESELSVETQYF. CDR3 nucleotide sequence: TGTGCCATCAGTGAGTCGGAGCTAAGCGTGGAGACCCAGTACTTC.

CDR3 sequence: CSARGDTQYF. CDR3 coding DNA: TGCAGTGCTAGGGGAGATACGCAGTATTTT. The rearrangement joins TRBV20-1 to TRBJ2-3; unclear D gene. The CDR3 length is 10 residues. The V and J ends lost 3 bases and 5 bases respectively, with 3 bases between them. Germline values: CDR1 DFQATT, CDR2 SNEGSKA (reference sequence).

The gene calls are TRBV6-6 and TRBJ2-5; TRBD2 aligns across 8 bases. Trimming removed 5 bases from V and 5 bases from J; junction bases left unmatched: 10. Germline CDR1 is MNHNY and CDR2 is SVGAGI (reference sequence). The CDR3 has 15 residues. CDR3 sequence reads: CASSPTRGGFETQYF. The CDR3 DNA sequence: TGTGCCAGCAGTCCCACGCGCGGGGGGTTTGAGACCCAGTACTTC.

This sequence joins TRBV30 and TRBJ2-3; D might be TRBD1 (5 bases). Germline CDR1 GTSNPN, CDR2 SVGIG (reference sequence). V was clipped by 2 bases and J by 2 bases, with 11 bases between them. This CDR3 is built from 14 residues. For the CDR3, the DNA is TGTGCCTGGAGTCTACAGGTTTTCACAGATACGCAGTATTTT. It specifies CAWSLQVFTDTQYF.